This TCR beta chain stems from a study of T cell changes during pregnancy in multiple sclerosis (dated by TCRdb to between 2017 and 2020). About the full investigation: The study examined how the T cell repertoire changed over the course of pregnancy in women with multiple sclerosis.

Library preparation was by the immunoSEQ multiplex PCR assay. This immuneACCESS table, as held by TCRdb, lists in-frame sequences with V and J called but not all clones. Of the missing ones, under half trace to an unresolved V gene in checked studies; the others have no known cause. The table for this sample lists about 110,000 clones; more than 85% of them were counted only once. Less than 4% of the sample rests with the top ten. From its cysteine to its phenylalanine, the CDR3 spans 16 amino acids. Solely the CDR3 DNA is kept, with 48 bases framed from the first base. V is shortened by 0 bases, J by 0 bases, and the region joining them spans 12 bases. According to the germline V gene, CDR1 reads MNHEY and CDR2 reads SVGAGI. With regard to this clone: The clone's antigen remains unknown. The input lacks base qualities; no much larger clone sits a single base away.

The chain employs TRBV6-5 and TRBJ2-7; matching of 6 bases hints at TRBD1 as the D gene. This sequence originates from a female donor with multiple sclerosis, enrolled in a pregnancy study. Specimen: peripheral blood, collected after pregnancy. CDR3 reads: CASSYSWTESSYEQYF. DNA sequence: TGTGCCAGCAGTTACTCCTGGACAGAGAGCTCCTACGAGCAGTACTTC.